Listed below are T cell receptor beta chains from one sample, sequenced in a study of beta chain features in type 1 diabetes. The protocol was immunoSEQ multiplex PCR, while the TCRdb copy is restricted to in-frame clones and leaves out a portion. Of 400,000 to 450,000 clones in the sample, around 14% were seen once. Source material: naive CD4+ T cells from blood. These TCRs come from a man younger than 40 in good health. Each CDR3 is given with its conserved first and last residue. Each record gives: clone size, V gene, J gene, D gene, CDR3 DNA, CDR3 protein. A D gene is named only where the DNA matches it firmly. Clone size, where shown, is once, few, many, or a class for clones that have expanded.

-	TRBV11-3	TRBJ2-2	TRBD2	TGTGCCAGCAGCTTAGAATATCGACTAGCGGGAGGAACCGGGGAGCTGTTTTTT	CASSLEYRLAGGTGELFF
few	TRBV30	TRBJ1-2	-	TGTGCCTGGATCGAAGGCGGCGGCTACACCTTC	CAWIEGGGYTF
few	TRBV30	TRBJ2-3	TRBD2	TGTGCCTGGAGTGTATTAGCGGGAGTCGCAGATACGCAGTATTTT	CAWSVLAGVADTQYF
-	TRBV7-3	TRBJ2-3	-	TGTGCCAGCAGCCCGGGGACGAACCCCACAGATACGCAGTATTTT	CASSPGTNPTDTQYF
-	TRBV27	TRBJ2-5	TRBD1	TGTGCCAGCAGTTCAATTACCGGGACAGGGAGTTTGGCCCAGTACTTC	CASSSITGTGSLAQYF
-	TRBV13	TRBJ2-1	-	TGTGCCAGCAGCTCCCCTAGGGGCAGTAAAAATGAGCAGTTCTTC	CASSSPRGSKNEQFF
-	TRBV14	TRBJ1-2	-	TGTGCCAGCAGCCCTCGGAGGGCAGGGGCCGCAGCTAACTATGGCTACACCTTC	CASSPRRAGAAANYGYTF
few	TRBV7-2	TRBJ2-6	-	TGTGCCAGCAGCTTCGCTGGGGCCAACGTCCTGACTTTC	CASSFAGANVLTF
few	TRBV7-9	TRBJ2-3	TRBD2	TGTGCCAGCAGCGCGGGACTAGCGACCACAGATACGCAGTATTTT	CASSAGLATTDTQYF
-	TRBV5-1	TRBJ2-7	TRBD2	TGCGCCAGCAGTACTAGCGGGGGGCCCACATACGAGCAGTACTTC	CASSTSGGPTYEQYF
-	TRBV19	TRBJ2-3	-	TGTGCCAGTAGACTCACAGATACGCAGTATTTT	CASRLTDTQYF
-	TRBV15	TRBJ1-2	-	TGTGCCACCAGCAGAGGGCTGGACACCGATGGCTACACCTTC	CATSRGLDTDGYTF
few	TRBV15	TRBJ1-6	-	TGTGCCACCAGCAGAGCTAGTGGAGGTCACTCACCCCTCCACTTT	CATSRASGGHSPLHF
-	TRBV4-2	TRBJ1-3	-	TGTGCCAGCAGCCAACCCGGTCCTGGAAACACCATATATTTT	CASSQPGPGNTIYF
few	TRBV7-2	TRBJ2-5	-	TGTGCCAGCAGCAAGGGGTTACAAGAGACCCAGTACTTC	CASSKGLQETQYF
-	TRBV4-3	TRBJ2-1	TRBD1	TGCGCCAGCAGCCAAGTAGCCATTGCCGGACAGGTAAATGAGCAGTTCTTC	CASSQVAIAGQVNEQFF
few	TRBV30	TRBJ2-5	-	TGTGCCTGGAGTGGGGGAGTAGGAGAGACCCAGTACTTC	CAWSGGVGETQYF
few	TRBV15	TRBJ1-1	-	TGTGCCACCAGCTCTCCGGGACGGATGAACACTGAAGCTTTCTTT	CATSSPGRMNTEAFF
-	TRBV6-1	TRBJ1-2	-	TGTGCCAGCAGTGAAGTGGTGAAAAACACCTTC	CASSEVVKNTF
-	TRBV14	TRBJ2-6	TRBD1	TGTGCCAGCAGCCTCACGGACAGGCTAATTTATCCTGGGGCCAACGTCCTGACTTTC	CASSLTDRLIYPGANVLTF
few	TRBV7-9	TRBJ1-3	-	TGTGCCAGCAGCAGACGACCAAAAGGTGGAAACACCATATATTTT	CASSRRPKGGNTIYF
-	TRBV2	TRBJ2-2	TRBD2	TGTGCCAGCAGTGCGGGAGGGCCTGCCGGGGAGCTGTTTTTT	CASSAGGPAGELFF
-	TRBV4-1	TRBJ2-7	-	TGCGCCAGCAGCCCCTCAGGCCCCTCCTACGAGCAGTACTTC	CASSPSGPSYEQYF
-	TRBV5-1	TRBJ2-3	TRBD2	TGCGCCAGCAGCCCGGGCTCGGGAGGAGGGGATACGCAGTATTTT	CASSPGSGGGDTQYF
-	TRBV11-2	TRBJ2-5	TRBD2	TGTGCCAGCAGCTCGACTAGCGGCCAAGAGACCCAGTACTTC	CASSSTSGQETQYF
few	TRBV4-3	TRBJ2-3	-	TGCGCCAGCAGACAAGATAGGACTGCGGGAGATACGCAGTATTTT	CASRQDRTAGDTQYF
few	TRBV5-1	TRBJ2-3	TRBD2	TGCGCCAGCAGCTTAAGGACTAGCGCAAAGAGTGAAGATACGCAGTATTTT	CASSLRTSAKSEDTQYF
-	TRBV30	TRBJ2-1	-	TGTGCCTGGGCACGTGGACGAGAGTACAATGAGCAGTTCTTC	CAWARGREYNEQFF
few	TRBV29-1	TRBJ2-7	TRBD1	TGCAGCGTTGATAGACAGGGTTCCTACGAGCAGTACTTC	CSVDRQGSYEQYF
few	TRBV13	TRBJ2-3	TRBD1	TGTGCCAGCAGCTTACGGGGACAGGGAATCGATACGCAGTATTTT	CASSLRGQGIDTQYF
-	TRBV7-6	TRBJ2-5	-	TGTGCCAGCAGCCCGGTAGGCGGGCAAGAGACCCAGTACTTC	CASSPVGGQETQYF
-	TRBV30	TRBJ1-3	-	TGTGCCTGGAGTCAGGAGAGCTCTGGAAACACCATATATTTT	CAWSQESSGNTIYF
few	TRBV6-1	TRBJ1-6	-	TGTGCCAGCAGTGAAATCGACCGGAATTCACCCCTCCACTTT	CASSEIDRNSPLHF
-	TRBV7-9	TRBJ1-1	-	TGTGCCAGCAGCTCCGCAGCCTCAATTGAAGCTTTCTTT	CASSSAASIEAFF
-	TRBV9	TRBJ2-1	-	TGTGCCAGCAGCGTAGATTGGGACGGTAACAATGAGCAGTTCTTC	CASSVDWDGNNEQFF